Presented here are 29 T cell receptor beta chains from one specimen sequenced in a study of control samples from healthy donors and cancer patients. The data were produced by immunoSEQ multiplex PCR, yet TCRdb's version contains in-frame clones alone and is incomplete. The data show around 85,000 clones, with about 93% seen just once and 4.8% held by the top ten. The sequenced material came from blood. These TCRs come from a woman aged 18-29 years in good health.

In its sample, this clone was seen once. This chain links TRBV4-2 with TRBJ2-5; 9 nucleotides match TRBD2. Per the germline V gene, CDR1 is LGHNA and CDR2 is YNFKEQ. This CDR3 is built from 17 residues. J was trimmed by 3 bases and V by 3 bases; bases with no gene match: 11. The CDR3 DNA follows: TGTGCCAGCAGCCAGGAGGGTAGCGGGAGTCCTGAAGAGACCCAGTACTTC. Its protein is CASSQEGSGSPEETQYF.

The chain couples TRBV10-3 to TRBJ1-1; D is unclear. Germline CDR1 reads ENHRY; CDR2 reads SYGVKD. The CDR3 loop spans 11 amino acids. The V gene lost 2 bases and the J gene lost 8 bases, with 6 bases spanning the gap. The CDR3 bases are TGTGCCATCAGTGAGGGGCAGGAAGCTTTCTTT. Its translation: CAISEGQEAFF.

This sequence joins TRBV25-1 and TRBJ2-3; no firm D call. The V gene lost 6 bases and the J gene lost 5 bases, with 3 bases spanning the gap. The CDR3 is 10 residues long. Germline assignment: CDR1 MGHDK and CDR2 SYGVNS. CDR3 amino acids: CASREDTQYF. The CDR3 DNA reads TGTGCCAGCAGGGAAGATACGCAGTATTTT.

The rearrangement links TRBV27 to TRBJ2-3; no clear D gene. This CDR3 is 16 amino acids long. Germline-derived CDR1 and CDR2 are MNHEY and SMNVEV (reference sequence). Trimming removed 5 bases from V and 2 bases from J, with 17 bases in between. CDR3 loop: CASSRSSDGPTDTQYF. CDR3 nucleotides: TGTGCCAGCAGTCGGTCTTCTGACGGGCCCACAGATACGCAGTATTTT.

This clone was detected only once. This chain links TRBV4-2 with TRBJ2-7; D may be TRBD1 or TRBD2 (6 bases each). Germline values: CDR1 LGHNA, CDR2 YNFKEQ. V was clipped by 0 bases and J by 2 bases, with 14 bases between them. The CDR3 covers 16 residues. The CDR3 protein is CASSQDITGATYEQYF. In DNA, the CDR3 is TGTGCCAGCAGCCAAGACATTACGGGGGCAACCTACGAGCAGTACTTC.

This chain connects TRBV19 to TRBJ2-1, with D tentatively TRBD1 (5 bases). The CDR3 sequence is 16 residues long. V dropped 1 base and J dropped 6 bases, with 16 bases sitting between them. Germline assignment: CDR1 LNHDA and CDR2 SQIVND (reference sequence). CDR3 DNA sequence: TGTGCCAGTAGTATAGCCCCTAGGGGTCATTCCAATGAGCAGTTCTTC. Translated: CASSIAPRGHSNEQFF.

The CDR3 is CASSHGTVEAFF. The CDR3 nucleotides read TGTGCCAGCAGTCACGGGACAGTTGAAGCTTTCTTT. The J gene is TRBJ1-1, the V gene TRBV11-1; 7 positions agree with TRBD1. Germline values: CDR1 SGHAT, CDR2 FQDESV (reference sequence). The junction had 5 bases not matched to a gene; V was cut back by 6 bases and J by 7 bases. This CDR3 region has 12 residues.

The V gene is TRBV4-1, the J gene TRBJ1-3, with TRBD1 as a possible D gene (5 bases). V lost 0 bases to trimming and J lost 4 bases, with 19 bases between them. CDR1 and CDR2 from the germline V gene are MGHRA and YSYEKL. The CDR3 covers 18 residues. CDR3 DNA: TGCGCCAGCAGCCAAGATCACCTTTCGGGGCGAGGAGGAAACACCATATATTTT. Translating gives CASSQDHLSGRGGNTIYF.

This clone was recorded once. The chain has TRBV9 and TRBJ1-3, with 10 bases identical to TRBD1. V dropped 4 bases and J dropped 0; count of bases not matched to a gene: 7. The CDR3 is 17 residues long. Germline values: CDR1 SGDLS, CDR2 YYNGEE. DNA of the CDR3: TGTGCCAGCAGCCTAGCGGGGGACAGGGGCTCTGGAAACACCATATATTTT. Residues: CASSLAGDRGSGNTIYF.

J is TRBJ1-2 and V is TRBV29-1; D unresolved. The V gene's germline CDR1 is SQVTM and CDR2 ANQGSEA. Trimming shortened V by 6 bases and J by 1 base, and 9 bases separated the two germline ends. The CDR3 contains 12 residues. For the CDR3, the DNA is TGCAGCGTACTGACGGATAACTATGGCTACACCTTC. Amino acids: CSVLTDNYGYTF.

This chain connects TRBV28 to TRBJ2-7, with D tentatively TRBD2 (5 bases). V was trimmed by 5 bases and J by 3 bases, leaving 14 bases between them. Per the germline V gene, CDR1 is MDHEN and CDR2 is SYDVKM. The CDR3 covers 14 residues. This chain's CDR3 is CASSQGLDYYEQYF. In nucleotides, the CDR3 is TGTGCCAGCAGTCAAGGGCTCGACTACTACGAGCAGTACTTC.

The rearrangement joins TRBV7-9 to TRBJ1-1; unclear D gene. The V end lost 3 bases, the J end lost 1 base, and 6 bases lay between the germline ends. The CDR3 length is 13 residues. Germline V CDR1 and CDR2: SEHNR, FQNEAQ (reference sequence). CDR3 in DNA: TGTGCCAGCAGCTTGGAGGCGAACACTGAAGCTTTCTTT. It translates to CASSLEANTEAFF.

The V gene is TRBV29-1, the J gene TRBJ2-1; 13 nucleotides align to TRBD2. There are 15 residues in the CDR3. Germline CDR1 reads SQVTM; CDR2 reads ANQGSEA. Germline trimming cut 6 bases from V and 0 bases from J; bases unmatched to any gene: 2. The DNA for the CDR3 is TGCAGCGTCAGGACTAGCGGGAGCTCCTACAATGAGCAGTTCTTC. Translated, it gives CSVRTSGSSYNEQFF.

J is TRBJ2-7 and V is TRBV6-2 or TRBV6-3, with 9 bases that match TRBD1. The V segment lost 6 bases and the J segment 3 bases; nucleotides outside the gene matches: 12. Germline V gene sequence: CDR1 MNHEY, CDR2 SVGEGT. The CDR3 loop spans 16 amino acids. This chain's CDR3 is CASSSSPRDRVYEQYF. CDR3 DNA: TGTGCCAGCAGCTCCTCCCCCCGGGACAGGGTCTACGAGCAGTACTTC.

The chain has TRBV27 and TRBJ2-2; the match to TRBD1 covers 8 bases. Germline V gene sequence: CDR1 MNHEY, CDR2 SMNVEV (reference sequence). The trim removed 5 bases at V and 4 bases at J, leaving 15 bases unmatched. The CDR3 is 18 residues long. The CDR3 DNA reads TGTGCCAGCAGTCCCCATTTTGTGGGACAGGATATCACCGGGGAGCTGTTTTTT. Protein: CASSPHFVGQDITGELFF.

The sample holds one count of this clone. Its ends do not fully match the called genes, so a read error is possible. The CDR3 nucleotides are TGTGCTAGCAGCTTAGCGGTAGACACTGAAGCTTTCTTT. This gives the protein CASSLAVDTEAFF. J is TRBJ1-1 and V is TRBV7-7; D is undetermined. In germline, CDR1 is SSHAT, CDR2 FNYEAQ (reference sequence). The CDR3 length is 13 residues.

For the CDR3, the DNA is TGTGCCACCAGTGATTTTTCGGATACGAACACCGGGGAGCTGTTTTTT. Translating gives CATSDFSDTNTGELFF. V and J are TRBV24-1 and TRBJ2-2; D is unclear. The CDR3 contains 16 residues. The germline CDR1 and CDR2 sequences are KGHDR and SFDVKD. With 1 base removed from V and 0 bases from J, the gap between germline ends came to 8 bases.

The V call is TRBV7-2, the J call TRBJ1-1; no clear D gene. V gave up 5 bases and J gave up 1 base, with 14 bases separating them. This CDR3 region has 15 residues. Germline V gene lookup returns CDR1 SGHTA and CDR2 FQGNSA. CDR3 loop: CASSTPGGWNTEAFF. The CDR3 DNA reads as TGTGCCAGCAGCACCCCGGGAGGATGGAACACTGAAGCTTTCTTT.

The V and J genes are TRBV5-6 and TRBJ1-4; D uncertain. CDR1 and CDR2 (germline): SGHDT, YYEEEE. This CDR3 has 15 residues. The ends were cut back, 4 bases at V and 6 bases at J, with 16 bases in the middle. As DNA, the CDR3 is TGTGCCAGCAGCCGCTCGGTTCCGAGGTATGAAAAACTGTTTTTT. Translation gives CASSRSVPRYEKLFF.

V gene TRBV3-1 (or the pseudogene TRBV3-2) combines with J gene TRBJ2-5; D call uncertain. Germline CDR1 and CDR2: LGHDT and YNNKEL (reference sequence). The ends were cut back, 7 bases at V and 2 bases at J, with 11 bases in the middle. The CDR3 is 13 residues long. The DNA of the CDR3 is TGTGCCAGCACCCTCAATGGGCAAGAGACCCAGTACTTC. Amino acid sequence: CASTLNGQETQYF.

This rearrangement joins TRBV13 to TRBJ1-1; D uncertain. This CDR3 contains 13 residues. V shed 1 base and J shed 3 bases, with 6 bases lying between them. Germline CDR1 is PRHDT and CDR2 is FYEKMQ (reference sequence). The CDR3 is CASSLDRDTEAFF. CDR3 DNA sequence: TGTGCCAGCAGCTTAGACAGAGACACTGAAGCTTTCTTT.

The chain employs TRBV19 and TRBJ2-3; a possible D gene is TRBD2 (5 bases). CDR1 and CDR2 from the germline V gene are LNHDA and SQIVND (reference sequence). Trimming removed 7 bases at V and 1 base at J, with 9 bases between. This CDR3 contains 13 residues. The CDR3 DNA follows: TGTGCCAGTATCCCGCGGGGCACAGATACGCAGTATTTT. It codes for CASIPRGTDTQYF.

CDR3 loop: CASSYPEFYGYTF. Written as DNA, the CDR3 is TGTGCCAGCAGTTATCCGGAATTCTATGGCTACACCTTC. The V gene is TRBV28, the J gene TRBJ1-2; no definite D call. V dropped 4 bases and J dropped 4 bases, with 10 bases sitting between them. CDR1 MDHEN and CDR2 SYDVKM come from the germline V gene. The CDR3 has 13 amino acids.

The J gene is TRBJ1-1, the V gene TRBV19; no reliable D call. The CDR3 length is 11 residues. Trimming took off 11 bases at V and 5 bases at J, with 12 bases between the two ends. Germline V CDR1 and CDR2: LNHDA, SQIVND (reference sequence). The DNA of the CDR3 is TGTGCCTGCTTTGGAGGGACTGAAGCTTTCTTT. It encodes CACFGGTEAFF. Variable domain in full (rest from reference TRBV19 and TRBJ1-1): DGGITQSPKYLFRKEGQNVTLSCEQNLNHDAMYWYRQDPGQGLRLIYYSQIVNDFQKGDIAEGYSVSREKKESFPLTVTSAQKNPTAFYLCACFGGTEAFFGQGTRLTVV.

The chain recombines TRBV20-1 with TRBJ1-1; D perhaps matches TRBD1 (6 bases). The CDR3 contains 10 residues. V lost 5 bases and J lost 7, with 8 bases in between. The V gene's germline CDR1 is DFQATT and CDR2 SNEGSKA (reference sequence). The CDR3 is CSAVRGEAFF. In DNA, the CDR3 is TGCAGTGCTGTCAGGGGTGAAGCTTTCTTT.

The chain is built from TRBV4-2 and TRBJ2-2; D might be TRBD2 (6 bases). The CDR3 is made up of 17 amino acids. Germline CDR1 and CDR2: LGHNA and YNFKEQ. V lost 2 bases and J 4 bases, leaving 17 bases between the germline ends. Written as DNA, the CDR3 is TGTGCCAGCAGCCAATTTAACGGCGGGATGACCACCGGGGAGCTGTTTTTT. Protein: CASSQFNGGMTTGELFF.

The rearrangement joins TRBV11-3 to TRBJ2-1, with unresolved D. V was shortened by 1 base and J by 7 bases, with 11 bases between the two germline ends. The germline V gene encodes CDR1 SGHNT and CDR2 YENEEA. This CDR3 has 14 residues. CDR3 in DNA: TGTGCCAGCAGCTTAGTCGGCCGGGTGAATGAGCAGTTCTTC. Its protein is CASSLVGRVNEQFF.

This chain connects TRBV9 to TRBJ2-1; maybe TRBD2 (6 bases). The CDR3 is 15 residues long. V was trimmed by 4 bases and J by 3 bases, leaving 14 bases between them. Germline V gene lookup returns CDR1 SGDLS and CDR2 YYNGEE. CDR3 bases: TGTGCCAGCAGCCCTGGAGGGTTACACTACAATGAGCAGTTCTTC. Its protein is CASSPGGLHYNEQFF.

This sequence joins TRBV7-9 and TRBJ2-1; D unclear. Germline CDR1 reads SEHNR; CDR2 reads FQNEAQ (reference sequence). The V end lost 5 bases, the J end lost 5 bases, and 13 bases lay between the germline ends. The CDR3 loop spans 14 amino acids. The CDR3 DNA reads as TGTGCCAGCAGCCGAACAATTCTACACAATGAGCAGTTCTTC. Encoded protein: CASSRTILHNEQFF.